This TCR beta chain was identified in a study of control samples from healthy donors and cancer patients. Some clones are missing from TCRdb's copy, which holds only in-frame ones; the method was immunoSEQ multiplex PCR. The sample lists under 450,000 clones; 90% were seen once. Deletions cut 4 bases from V and 7 bases from J, with 13 bases between. This CDR3 region has 14 residues. CDR1 SNHLY and CDR2 FYNNEI come from the germline V gene. This clonotype was obtained from a man in his forties with head and neck cancer. V usage is TRBV2 and J usage is TRBJ1-4; D is ambiguous. The sample taken for sequencing was PBMCs. The chain's CDR3 is CASSVQAASEKLFF. As DNA, the CDR3 is TGTGCCAGCAGTGTTCAGGCGGCTAGTGAAAAACTGTTTTTT.